The TCR beta chain described here comes from a study of regulatory T cells in long-lasting Graves disease. Study context: Graves' patients, newly diagnosed, had taken antithyroid drugs under 3 months. Findings and limits, study-wide: The study found TRBV28, TRBJ1-2 and TRBJ2-5 favored in persistent disease.

The V and J ends lost 3 bases and 9 bases respectively, with 21 bases between them. Germline-derived CDR1 and CDR2 are MNHEY and SVGAGI. There are 15 residues in the CDR3. The sample's time point: newly diagnosed GD, antithyroid drugs for less than 3 months. From RNA extracted from PBMCs, the TCR library was made. The TCR beta library used iRepertoire HTBI primers with Arm-PCR amplification of CDR3. TCRdb processed the multiplex PCR reads anew with MiXCR; each CDR3 protein has one entry. The table shows 350,000 to 550,000 distinct CDR3 sequences, with around 15% occurring only once. This clonotype has at least ten counts. Antigen specificity is unknown. This sample was also put to use in a study of T cells in Graves' hyperthyroidism and ophthalmopathy.

Source: peripheral blood mononuclear cells (PBMCs), taken at new diagnosis, from a patient treated with antithyroid drugs. The receptor was derived from a young woman with Graves disease. The chain joins TRBV6-5 to TRBJ2-7; D unclear. DNA of the CDR3: TGTGCCAGCAGTTATTCGAGACCCGGATTCGGTGGGCAGTACTTC. Protein product: CASSYSRPGFGGQYF.